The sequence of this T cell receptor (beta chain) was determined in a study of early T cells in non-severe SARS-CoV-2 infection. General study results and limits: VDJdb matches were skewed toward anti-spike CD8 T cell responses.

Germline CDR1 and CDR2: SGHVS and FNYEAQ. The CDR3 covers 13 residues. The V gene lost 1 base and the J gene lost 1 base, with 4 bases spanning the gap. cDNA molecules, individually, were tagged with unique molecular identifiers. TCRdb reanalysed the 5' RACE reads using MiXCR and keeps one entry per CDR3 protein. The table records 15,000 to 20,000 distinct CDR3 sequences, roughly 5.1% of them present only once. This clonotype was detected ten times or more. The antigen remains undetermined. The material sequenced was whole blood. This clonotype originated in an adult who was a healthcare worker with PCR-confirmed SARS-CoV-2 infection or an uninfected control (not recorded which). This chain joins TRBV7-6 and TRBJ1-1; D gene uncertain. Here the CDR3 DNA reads TGTGCCAGCAGCTTAGTCCAGAACACTGAAGCTTTCTTT. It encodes CASSLVQNTEAFF.